What follows are 15 T cell receptor beta chains derived from one specimen sequenced in a study of blood T cells in healthy people across ages. Through a sample-barcoded 5' primer and a J-beta primer mix, a second PCR was run for roughly 6 to 12 cycles. TCRdb redid the calling of the 5' RACE reads with MiXCR, one entry per CDR3 protein. Here the sample spans some 1.7 million distinct CDR3 sequences, approximately 30% being singletons. Sequencing was done on a sample of blood. The source of these receptors is a woman younger than 45 in good health.

This chain connects TRBV6-1 to TRBJ2-1; TRBD2 aligns across 8 bases. V lost 8 bases, J lost 9 bases, and 12 bases stayed unmatched. Germline V lookup: CDR1 MNHNS, CDR2 SASEGT. The CDR3 runs 14 residues. DNA of the CDR3: TGTGCCAGCGCCCAGGGCGGGGGGCGGGGTGAGCAGTTCTTC. It encodes CASAQGGGRGEQFF.

The V and J genes are TRBV3-1 and TRBJ2-3, with TRBD2 identical over 12 bases. Per the germline V gene, CDR1 is LGHDT and CDR2 is YNNKEL (reference sequence). V was clipped by 5 bases and J by 4 bases; unmatched bases: 7. The CDR3 consists of 16 residues. CDR3 sequence: CASSKASGGAADTQYF. DNA for the CDR3: TGTGCCAGCAGCAAGGCTAGCGGGGGGGCCGCAGATACGCAGTATTTT.

This clonotype appeared many times. The chain couples TRBV4-1 to TRBJ2-4; 8 positions agree with TRBD1. The J call may be wrong; the DNA end is better matched by TRBJ2-5. The length of the CDR3 is 13 residues. Germline V gene lookup returns CDR1 MGHRA and CDR2 YSYEKL. The DNA for the CDR3 is TGCGCCAGCAGCCAACCCGACAGGGGGACCCAGTACTTC. It encodes CASSQPDRGTQYF.

This clonotype was seen ten or more times. This sequence joins TRBV6-5 and TRBJ2-7, with D tentatively TRBD2 (5 bases). V was pared by 6 bases and J by 3 bases, with 9 bases between. The CDR3 runs to 12 residues. Germline lookup yields CDR1 MNHEY and CDR2 SVGAGI. In DNA, the CDR3 is TGTGCCAGCAGAGGGAGCATCTACGAGCAGTACTTC. Translated, it gives CASRGSIYEQYF.

This clonotype was recorded many times. The chain carries TRBV6-4 and TRBJ2-5, with 8 bases matching TRBD1. Germline CDR1 MRHNA, CDR2 SNTAGT. The V and J ends lost 7 bases and 1 base, in that order; junction bases with no gene match: 2. The CDR3 runs to 13 residues. The CDR3 region has the DNA TGTGCCAGCATCGGACAGGGCCAAGAGACCCAGTACTTC. Protein sequence: CASIGQGQETQYF.

The rearrangement joins TRBV20-1 to TRBJ1-5, with a tentative D call TRBD1 (5 bases). Germline lookup yields CDR1 DFQATT and CDR2 SNEGSKA (reference sequence). The CDR3 spans 15 residues. V lost 0 bases to trimming and J lost 3 bases, with 12 bases between them. DNA for the CDR3: TGCAGTGCTAGAGATCGGCAGGGATACAATCAGCCCCAGCATTTT. Its protein product is CSARDRQGYNQPQHF.

V gene TRBV7-2 combines with J gene TRBJ1-2; no clear D. CDR3 length: 14 residues. The V end was cut by 1 base, the J end by 5 bases, with 11 bases between. Germline CDR1 SGHTA, CDR2 FQGNSA. The CDR3 here is CASSLVQRGYGYTF. CDR3 bases: TGTGCCAGCAGCTTAGTACAACGGGGTTATGGCTACACCTTC.

This chain connects TRBV6-1 to TRBJ2-1; 8 nucleotides line up with TRBD2. This CDR3 region has 18 residues. Germline V gene data show CDR1 as MNHNS and CDR2 as SASEGT. The V segment lost 0 bases and the J segment 8 bases; nucleotides outside the gene matches: 15. CDR3 residues: CASSEAGIIAGRKDEQFF. Written as DNA, the CDR3 is TGTGCCAGCAGTGAAGCCGGCATAATAGCGGGACGGAAGGATGAGCAGTTCTTC.

This clonotype was counted at least ten times. This may arise from a read error, as a much more abundant clone is one base away. The CDR3 bases are TGCAGTGCCCATACAGGCAGGACTTCCTACAATGAGCAGTACTTC. Protein: CSAHTGRTSYNEQYF. The genes are TRBV20-1 and TRBJ2-1, with D perhaps given as TRBD1 or TRBD2 (5 bases each). The DNA matches TRBJ2-7 better at its end, which makes the J call doubtful. Germline CDR1 and CDR2: DFQATT and SNEGSKA (reference sequence). This CDR3 is built from 15 residues.

This sequence joins TRBV30 and TRBJ1-1, with D unresolved. V dropped 2 bases and J dropped 1 base, with 8 bases sitting between them. Looked up from germline, CDR1 is GTSNPN and CDR2 is SVGIG (reference sequence). The CDR3 is made up of 13 amino acids. The CDR3 region is CAWSLQRNTEAFF. The DNA for the CDR3 is TGTGCCTGGAGTCTTCAGAGGAACACTGAAGCTTTCTTT.

In this sample, this clonotype turned up once. This chain connects TRBV20-1 to TRBJ2-5; TRBD2 aligns across 8 bases. CDR1 is DFQATT and CDR2 is SNEGSKA in the germline V gene (reference sequence). CDR3 length: 14 residues. V was pared by 6 bases and J by 11 bases, with 17 bases of the junction left unmatched. CDR3 sequence (DNA): TGCAGTGCCAGTAGCGGGGCCGGCCATGGTGAGCAGTACTTC. Residues: CSASSGAGHGEQYF.

The V call is TRBV12-3 or TRBV12-4, the J call TRBJ2-5, with 8 bases lining up with TRBD1. This CDR3 has 16 amino acids. The ends lost 6 bases at V and 8 bases at J; junction bases unmatched: 17. The CDR3 DNA is TGTGCCAGCAGCGCCCCACTAGGGACAGGACCAAGAACCCAGTACTTC. It yields the protein CASSAPLGTGPRTQYF.

The chain carries TRBV30 and TRBJ1-2; D is undetermined. The ends were cut back, 0 bases at V and 2 bases at J, with 7 bases in the middle. The CDR3 is 13 amino acids. CDR1 is GTSNPN and CDR2 is SVGIG in the germline V gene (reference sequence). CDR3 nucleotides: TGTGCCTGGAGTGTACGTGGCAACTATGGCTACACCTTC. Translating gives CAWSVRGNYGYTF.

The chain employs TRBV18 and TRBJ2-5; no firm D call. CDR1 and CDR2 (germline): KGHSH, LQKENI. V was cut by 3 bases and J by 0 bases, with 8 bases left in between. This CDR3 is 14 amino acids long. The CDR3 DNA sequence: TGTGCCAGCTCACCGCCTACCGACCAAGAGACCCAGTACTTC. Translated: CASSPPTDQETQYF.

The table lists this clonotype with a few counts. The chain employs TRBV7-6 and TRBJ1-4; 8 nucleotides align to TRBD1. Germline values: CDR1 SGHVS, CDR2 FNYEAQ. Unmatched junction bases numbered 17, after V lost 6 bases and J lost 8 bases. The CDR3 totals 17 residues. This CDR3 reads CASSQEAGTGGREKLFF. The CDR3 coding sequence is TGTGCCAGCAGTCAAGAGGCCGGGACAGGAGGTCGGGAAAAACTGTTTTTT.